This T cell receptor beta chain is drawn from a study of cytomegalovirus exposure and HLA in healthy donors. Germline V lookup: CDR1 SEHNR, CDR2 FQNEAQ (reference sequence). V trimming: 4 bases; J trimming: 0 bases; junction bases outside the gene matches: 11. CDR3 length equals 18 residues. The validation cohort, a group of 120 or so subjects, included the donors and was separate from the roughly 620-subject first cohort. To note about this clone: What it recognizes is unknown.

Measured with immunoSEQ multiplex PCR; TCRdb has only the in-frame clones, and not every one. This table has just under 65,000 clones, 95% appearing once. The study's findings and limits: Through in vitro validation, three CMV-associated chains were shown to be specific for CMV antigens. Most TCR sequences showed up rarely, but some public TCRs showed up in many donors. The study labeled more than 150 TCR beta chains cytomegalovirus-associated.

This TCR derives from a woman aged 18-35 years in good health and CMV-seropositive. The sequenced sample consisted of PBMCs. The rearrangement links TRBV7-9 to TRBJ2-3; 9 bases match TRBD1. The CDR3 reads CASSSRGTGIKSTDTQYF. The CDR3 nucleotides are TGTGCCAGCAGCTCGAGAGGGACAGGGATAAAGAGCACAGATACGCAGTATTTT.